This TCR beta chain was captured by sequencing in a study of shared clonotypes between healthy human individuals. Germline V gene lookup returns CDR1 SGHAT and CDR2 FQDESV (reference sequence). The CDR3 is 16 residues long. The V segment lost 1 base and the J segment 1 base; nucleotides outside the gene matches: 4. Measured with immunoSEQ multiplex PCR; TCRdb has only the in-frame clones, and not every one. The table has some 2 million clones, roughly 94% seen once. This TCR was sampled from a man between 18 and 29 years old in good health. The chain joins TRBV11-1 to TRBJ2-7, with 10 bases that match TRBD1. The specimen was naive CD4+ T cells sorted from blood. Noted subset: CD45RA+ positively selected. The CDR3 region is CASSLDGQGGSYEQYF. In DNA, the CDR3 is TGTGCCAGCAGCTTAGACGGACAGGGGGGTTCCTACGAGCAGTACTTC.